Below, 23 T cell receptor beta chains from the same sample are listed, as sequenced in a study of blood T cells in healthy people across ages. A second PCR of roughly 7 to 11 cycles used a sample-barcoded 5' primer and a J-beta primer mix. In TCRdb, the 5' RACE reads were re-called with MiXCR into one record per CDR3 protein. The table lists about 780,000 distinct CDR3 sequences, about 42% of them singletons. Source material: blood. The receptors here all came from an older man in good health.

This clonotype occurred a few times. This chain links TRBV5-1 with TRBJ2-1; TRBD1 matches at 7 bases. V lost 3 bases to trimming and J lost 5 bases; unmatched junction nucleotides: 2. Germline V gene data show CDR1 as SGHRS and CDR2 as YFSETQ. The CDR3 has 13 amino acids. The CDR3, as DNA: TGCGCCAGCAGCTGGGACAGCCACAATGAGCAGTTCTTC. This translates into CASSWDSHNEQFF.

V gene TRBV4-3 combines with J gene TRBJ2-7; D possibly corresponds to TRBD2 (5 bases). The CDR3 spans 15 residues. Germline CDR1 and CDR2: LGHNA and YSLEER. V was shortened by 4 bases and J by 3 bases, with 16 bases between the two germline ends. For the CDR3, the DNA is TGCGCCAGCAGCCGAGGACGAGCGGAAAACTACGAGCAGTACTTC. Its protein product is CASSRGRAENYEQYF.

The chain's CDR3 is CASSLGRTRVQFF. The DNA for the CDR3 is TGTGCCAGCAGCTTGGGGCGGACCAGGGTGCAGTTCTTC. The rearrangement uses TRBV5-6 and TRBJ2-1; D might be TRBD1 (5 bases). The CDR3 spans 13 residues. V lost 0 bases, J lost 12 bases, and 13 bases lay in between. The germline V gene encodes CDR1 SGHDT and CDR2 YYEEEE.

This clonotype was seen a handful of times. The chain is built from TRBV4-3 and TRBJ2-1; D not resolved. The CDR3 runs 14 residues. Germline assignment: CDR1 LGHNA and CDR2 YSLEER. The V end was cut by 2 bases, the J end by 9 bases, with 14 bases between. The CDR3 nucleotides are TGCGCCAGCAGCCAAAATACTCCGCCTTCTGAGCAGTTCTTC. Amino acid sequence: CASSQNTPPSEQFF.

The chain combines TRBV24-1 with TRBJ2-1, with TRBD1 matching over 8 bases. This CDR3 spans 15 amino acids. V was pared by 6 bases and J by 4 bases, with 7 bases of the junction left unmatched. CDR1 and CDR2 (germline): KGHDR, SFDVKD. The CDR3 spells CATSPDDRGYNEQFF. In DNA, the CDR3 is TGTGCCACCAGTCCAGACGACAGGGGATACAATGAGCAGTTCTTC.

The chain employs TRBV20-1 and TRBJ1-1; D may be TRBD1 (5 bases). Germline V gene sequence: CDR1 DFQATT, CDR2 SNEGSKA (reference sequence). V dropped 7 bases and J dropped 4 bases, with 16 bases sitting between them. CDR3 size: 13 residues. This CDR3 reads CSVAKGRVTEAFF. CDR3 sequence (DNA): TGCAGTGTAGCCAAGGGGAGGGTCACTGAAGCTTTCTTT.

This clonotype has just one count. The CDR3 DNA reads TGCAGTGCTAGGCATCCAGGGACTAGCGGGAACACCGGGGAGCTGTTTTTT. It codes for CSARHPGTSGNTGELFF. The rearrangement joins TRBV20-1 to TRBJ2-2, with 11 bases matching TRBD2. Trimming removed 3 bases from V and 1 base from J; junction bases left unmatched: 7. The CDR3 is 17 amino acids. Germline values: CDR1 DFQATT, CDR2 SNEGSKA (reference sequence).

The rearrangement joins TRBV5-1 to TRBJ2-1, with 8 bases aligning to TRBD2. The CDR3 covers 15 residues. With V trimmed by 5 bases and J by 6 bases, 10 bases remained unmatched. CDR1 is SGHRS, CDR2 YFSETQ, per germline. This chain's CDR3 is CASRGAGGAVNEQFF. CDR3 DNA: TGCGCCAGCAGAGGGGCGGGGGGCGCAGTCAATGAGCAGTTCTTC.

This chain uses TRBV12-3 or TRBV12-4 with TRBJ2-5; a weak D match, TRBD2 (6 bases). The J call is uncertain, as TRBJ2-7 better fits the DNA end. The CDR3 sequence is 15 residues long. In nucleotides, the CDR3 is TGTGCCAGCAGTTTAGGCCGCCAGGGAGGCTACGAGCAGTACTTC. It specifies CASSLGRQGGYEQYF.

In this sample, this clonotype turned up a few times. The chain recombines TRBV12-3 or TRBV12-4 with TRBJ2-1, with TRBD2 matching over 11 bases. J was trimmed by 5 bases and V by 4 bases; bases with no gene match: 10. The CDR3 is 17 residues long. CDR3 protein: CASSSPLGLAGNNEQFF. The CDR3 DNA follows: TGTGCCAGCAGTTCCCCTTTAGGACTAGCGGGCAACAATGAGCAGTTCTTC.

Notes on this clonotype: Sequence at one end of the junction differs from germline and may be a read error. The gene calls are TRBV7-9 and TRBJ2-7; the D gene is possibly TRBD2 (6 bases). The germline V gene encodes CDR1 SEHNR and CDR2 FQNEAQ (reference sequence). This CDR3 has 14 residues. CDR3 nucleotide sequence: TGTGCCAGCAGCCTAGCGCAGGGCCCCTACGAGCAGTACTTC. Its protein is CASSLAQGPYEQYF.

This chain connects TRBV7-9 to TRBJ2-3, with 9 bases identical to TRBD2. V was clipped by 2 bases and J by 6 bases; unmatched bases: 3. The CDR3 is 14 residues long. In germline, CDR1 is SEHNR, CDR2 FQNEAQ (reference sequence). The CDR3 loop reads CASSLWLAGDTQYF. DNA of the CDR3: TGTGCCAGCAGCTTATGGCTAGCGGGGGATACGCAGTATTTT.

This clonotype has a single count. The J gene is TRBJ1-6, the V gene TRBV9; possibly TRBD1 for D (5 bases). CDR1 is SGDLS, CDR2 YYNGEE, per germline. V lost 3 bases, J lost 0 bases, and 16 bases lay in between. The CDR3 loop spans 18 amino acids. The CDR3: CASSEGTFRSSYNSPLHF. CDR3 in DNA: TGTGCCAGCAGCGAGGGGACTTTCAGGAGCTCCTATAATTCACCCCTCCACTTT.

This clonotype was observed a handful of times. The rearrangement links TRBV29-1 to TRBJ2-5; maybe TRBD2 (6 bases). V lost 2 bases and J 3 bases, leaving 10 bases between the germline ends. The CDR3 runs 13 residues. CDR1 and CDR2 from the germline V gene are SQVTM and ANQGSEA. CDR3 loop: CSVEIGGEETQYF. The CDR3 nucleotides read TGCAGCGTTGAAATTGGAGGGGAAGAGACCCAGTACTTC.

V usage is TRBV30 and J usage is TRBJ2-6; D is uncertain. There are 14 residues in the CDR3. Germline CDR1 is GTSNPN and CDR2 is SVGIG (reference sequence). Deletions cut 3 bases from V and 0 bases from J, with 6 bases between. The CDR3 reads CAWRIVSGANVLTF. For the CDR3, the DNA is TGTGCCTGGAGGATAGTCTCTGGGGCCAACGTCCTGACTTTC.

The rearrangement links TRBV7-2 to TRBJ1-2, with 9 bases lining up with TRBD1. The ends lost 1 base at V and 4 bases at J; junction bases unmatched: 7. The CDR3 extends over 16 amino acids. The germline V gene encodes CDR1 SGHTA and CDR2 FQGNSA. The CDR3 coding sequence is TGTGCCAGCAGCTTAGGCCTCCAGGGACAGGGCTATGGCTACACCTTC. Translation: CASSLGLQGQGYGYTF. The full variable domain, completed using reference TRBV7-2 and TRBJ1-2, is GAGVSQSPSNKVTEKGKDVELRCDPISGHTALYWYRQSLGQGLEFLIYFQGNSAPDKSGLPSDRFSAERTGGSVSTLTIQRTQQEDSAVYLCASSLGLQGQGYGYTFGSGTRLTVV.

The CDR3 coding sequence is TGTGCCAGCAGTTTCTACCTAGCGGGGGGGAATGAGCAGTTCTTC. Translating it yields CASSFYLAGGNEQFF. The genes are TRBV28 and TRBJ2-1; 12 bases match TRBD2. CDR3 length: 15 amino acids. The V gene end was trimmed by 3 bases and the J gene end by 7 bases; junction bases not matched to a gene: 4. Germline lookup yields CDR1 MDHEN and CDR2 SYDVKM. Using reference TRBV28 and TRBJ2-1 for the parts outside the CDR3, the full variable domain is DVKVTQSSRYLVKRTGEKVFLECVQDMDHENMFWYRQDPGLGLRLIYFSYDVKMKEKGDIPEGYSVSREKKERFSLILESASTNQTSMYLCASSFYLAGGNEQFFGPGTRLTVL.

V is TRBV29-1 and J is TRBJ1-2, with 7 nucleotides matching TRBD1. CDR1 and CDR2 (germline): SQVTM, ANQGSEA. Trimming removed 7 bases from V and 6 bases from J; junction bases left unmatched: 5. The CDR3 totals 11 residues. The CDR3: CSADRDDGYTF. In nucleotides, the CDR3 is TGCAGCGCCGACAGGGATGATGGCTACACCTTC.

This clonotype was detected many times. The gene calls are TRBV3-1 and TRBJ1-5; 11 bases are shared with TRBD1. The V gene end was trimmed by 4 bases and the J gene end by 7 bases; junction bases not matched to a gene: 3. The V gene's germline CDR1 is LGHDT and CDR2 YNNKEL (reference sequence). The CDR3 is 14 residues long. This chain's CDR3 is CASSRTGGGQPQHF. The CDR3 nucleotides are TGTGCCAGCAGCCGGACAGGGGGCGGCCAGCCCCAGCATTTT.

The sample holds a few counts of this clonotype. J is TRBJ1-2 and V is TRBV24-1; D is perhaps TRBD1 (6 bases). Per the germline V gene, CDR1 is KGHDR and CDR2 is SFDVKD. The CDR3 covers 17 residues. V lost 2 bases and J lost 5, with 20 bases in between. The CDR3 here is CATSDSSVLGGLYGYTF. The CDR3 DNA sequence: TGTGCCACCAGTGATTCGTCCGTTCTTGGGGGCTTATATGGCTACACCTTC.

The chain uses TRBV27 and TRBJ2-5, with D possibly being TRBD1 (6 bases). This CDR3 is built from 15 residues. Trimming pared 6 bases from V and 4 bases from J, leaving 18 bases between. Germline V gives CDR1 MNHEY, CDR2 SMNVEV (reference sequence). The CDR3 spells CASSPVSGVRETQYF. In nucleotides, the CDR3 is TGTGCCAGCAGCCCGGTGTCAGGGGTACGAGAGACCCAGTACTTC.

The chain employs TRBV6-6 and TRBJ2-1; TRBD1 or TRBD2 may be the D gene (5 bases each). Near its end, the DNA agrees better with TRBJ2-7, so the J call may be wrong. Germline V CDR1 and CDR2: MNHNY, SVGAGI (reference sequence). The length of the CDR3 is 15 residues. The CDR3 loop is CASSYSGARGDEQYF. CDR3 nucleotides: TGTGCCAGCAGTTACTCCGGCGCCAGAGGGGACGAGCAGTACTTC.

V usage is TRBV20-1 and J usage is TRBJ2-5; TRBD1 agrees at 8 bases. TRBJ2-7 explains the end of the DNA better; the J call may be wrong. There are 12 residues in the CDR3. Germline V lookup: CDR1 DFQATT, CDR2 SNEGSKA (reference sequence). DNA of the CDR3: TGCAGTGCAAGGACAGGGAACTACGAGCAGTACTTC. This gives the protein CSARTGNYEQYF.